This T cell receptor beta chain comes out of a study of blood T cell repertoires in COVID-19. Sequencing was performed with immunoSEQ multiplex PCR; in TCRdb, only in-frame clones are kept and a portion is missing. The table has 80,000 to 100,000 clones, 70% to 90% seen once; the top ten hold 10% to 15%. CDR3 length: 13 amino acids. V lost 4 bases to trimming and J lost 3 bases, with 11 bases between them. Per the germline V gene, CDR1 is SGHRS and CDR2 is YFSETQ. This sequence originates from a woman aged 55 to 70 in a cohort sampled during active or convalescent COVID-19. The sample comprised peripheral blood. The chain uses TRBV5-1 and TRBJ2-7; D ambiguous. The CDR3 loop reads CASSPFGGYEQYF. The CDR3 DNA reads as TGCGCCAGCAGCCCCTTCGGCGGCTACGAGCAGTACTTC.